One T cell receptor (beta chain) is described in this entry. The antigen is unknown. This record belongs to a study of human T cells and chemical hapten exposure. Study-wide context: The sensitizing agent was 2% DPC, placed on approximately 2 cm by approximately 2 cm of upper inner arm skin.

TCRdb recomputed calls from the RACE reads with MiXCR, one row per CDR3 protein. The data show 85,000 to 100,000 distinct CDR3 sequences, 25% to 30% seen once. Described time point: patch test 3, about 24 weeks after DPC sensitization. This sample's treatment: therapeutic diphenylcyclopropenone sensitization with weekly scalp DPC. Study conclusions and caveats: Donors in the study had alopecia, meaning their immune response may differ from healthy people's. Those TCRs sitting above 1 in 1000 frequency stayed the same with DPC sensitization.

The source was whole blood, collected in connection with sensitization to the hapten diphenylcyclopropenone (DPC). The receptor was derived from a middle-aged man with alopecia areata. Some clones in this sample may be carry-over from other donors' samples.

CDR3 DNA sequence: TGTGCCAGCAGTTTAACGGTTTTCACAGATACGCAGTATTTT. Translation gives CASSLTVFTDTQYF. The chain is built from TRBV27 and TRBJ2-3; D not resolved. The CDR3 has 14 amino acids. The germline V gene encodes CDR1 MNHEY and CDR2 SMNVEV (reference sequence). Trimming removed 2 bases from V and 2 bases from J, with 8 bases in between.